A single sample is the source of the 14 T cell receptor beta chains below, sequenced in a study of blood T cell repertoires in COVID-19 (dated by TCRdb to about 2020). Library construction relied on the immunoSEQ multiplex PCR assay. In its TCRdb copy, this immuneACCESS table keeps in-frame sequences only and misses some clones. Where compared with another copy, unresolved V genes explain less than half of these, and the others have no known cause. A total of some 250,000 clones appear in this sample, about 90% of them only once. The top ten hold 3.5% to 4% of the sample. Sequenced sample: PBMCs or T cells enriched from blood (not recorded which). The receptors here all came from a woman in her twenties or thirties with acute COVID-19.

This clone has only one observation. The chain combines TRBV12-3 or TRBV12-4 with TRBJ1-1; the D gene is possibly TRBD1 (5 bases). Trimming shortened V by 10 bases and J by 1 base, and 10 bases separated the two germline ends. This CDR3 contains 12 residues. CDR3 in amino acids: CATGRANTEAFF. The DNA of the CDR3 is TGTGCCACAGGGAGGGCGAACACTGAAGCTTTCTTT.

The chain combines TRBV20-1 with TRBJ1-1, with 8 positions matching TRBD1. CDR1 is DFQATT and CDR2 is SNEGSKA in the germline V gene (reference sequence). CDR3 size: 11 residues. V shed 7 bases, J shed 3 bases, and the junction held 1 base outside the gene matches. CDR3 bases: TGCAGTGTACAGGGGGACACTGAAGCTTTCTTT. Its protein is CSVQGDTEAFF.

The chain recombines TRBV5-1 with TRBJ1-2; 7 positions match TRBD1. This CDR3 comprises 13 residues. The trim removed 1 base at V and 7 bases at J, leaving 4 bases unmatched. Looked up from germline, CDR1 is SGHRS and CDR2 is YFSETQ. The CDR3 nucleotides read TGCGCCAGCAGCTTGCGGCAGGGGGGTGGCTACACCTTC. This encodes CASSLRQGGGYTF.

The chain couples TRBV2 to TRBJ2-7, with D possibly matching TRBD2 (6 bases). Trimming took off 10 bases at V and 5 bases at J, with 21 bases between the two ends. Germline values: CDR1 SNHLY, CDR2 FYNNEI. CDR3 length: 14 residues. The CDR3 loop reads CAIGPGTVSDEQYF. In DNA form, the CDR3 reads TGTGCCATCGGACCCGGGACTGTAAGTGACGAGCAGTACTTC. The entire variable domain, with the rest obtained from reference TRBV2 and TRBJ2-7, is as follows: EPEVTQTPSHQVTQMGQEVILRCVPISNHLYFYWYRQILGQKVEFLVSFYNNEISEKSEIFDDQFSVERPDGSNFTLKIRSTKLEDSAMYFCAIGPGTVSDEQYFGPGTRLTVT.

CDR3 in DNA: TGTGCCAGCAGCCCCCTGGGCGGGACAGGGGGGCATGAGCAGTTCTTC. This encodes CASSPLGGTGGHEQFF. The chain employs TRBV28 and TRBJ2-1; 11 bases align to TRBD1. The CDR3 is made up of 16 amino acids. Germline values: CDR1 MDHEN, CDR2 SYDVKM. The ends lost 6 bases at V and 8 bases at J; junction bases unmatched: 12.

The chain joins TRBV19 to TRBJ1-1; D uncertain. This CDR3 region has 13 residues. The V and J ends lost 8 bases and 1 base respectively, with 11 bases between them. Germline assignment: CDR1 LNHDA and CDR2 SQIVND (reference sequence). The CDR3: CASQRQENTEAFF. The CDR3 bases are TGTGCCAGTCAACGTCAGGAGAACACTGAAGCTTTCTTT.

The CDR3 loop is CASSYGQSYGYTF. For the CDR3, the DNA is TGTGCCAGCAGCTACGGACAGAGCTATGGCTACACCTTC. V usage is TRBV5-8 and J usage is TRBJ1-2; possible D gene TRBD1, 6 bases. V gave up 3 bases and J gave up 4 bases, with 10 bases separating them. Per the germline V gene, CDR1 is SGHTS and CDR2 is YDEGEE. CDR3 size: 13 residues.

This CDR3 reads CASTGGPNQPQHF. The CDR3 coding sequence is TGTGCCAGCACGGGGGGCCCAAATCAGCCCCAGCATTTT. This chain links TRBV2 with TRBJ1-5; D perhaps matches TRBD1 (6 bases). CDR1 and CDR2 (germline): SNHLY, FYNNEI. With 7 bases removed from V and 4 bases from J, the gap between germline ends came to 11 bases. The CDR3 sequence is 13 residues long.

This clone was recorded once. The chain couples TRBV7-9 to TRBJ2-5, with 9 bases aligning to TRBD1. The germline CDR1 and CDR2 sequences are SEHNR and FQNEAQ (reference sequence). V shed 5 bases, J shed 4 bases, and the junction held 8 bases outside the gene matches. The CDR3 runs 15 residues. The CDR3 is CASSPGQGSIETQYF. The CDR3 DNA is TGTGCCAGCAGCCCGGGACAGGGTTCAATAGAGACCCAGTACTTC.

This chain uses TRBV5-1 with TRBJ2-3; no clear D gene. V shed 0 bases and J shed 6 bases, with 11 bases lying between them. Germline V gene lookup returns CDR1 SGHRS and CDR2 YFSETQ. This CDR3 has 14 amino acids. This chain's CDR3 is CASSLESPRDTQYF. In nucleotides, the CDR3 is TGCGCCAGCAGCTTGGAATCACCGAGGGATACGCAGTATTTT.

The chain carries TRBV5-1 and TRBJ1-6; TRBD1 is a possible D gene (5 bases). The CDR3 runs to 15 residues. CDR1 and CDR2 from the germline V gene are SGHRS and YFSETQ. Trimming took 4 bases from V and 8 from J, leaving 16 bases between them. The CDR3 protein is CASSQIQGQDSPLHF. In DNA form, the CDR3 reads TGCGCCAGCAGCCAAATTCAGGGTCAGGATTCACCCCTCCACTTT. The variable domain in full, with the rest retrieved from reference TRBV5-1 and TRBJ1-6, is KAGVTQTPRYLIKTRGQQVTLSCSPISGHRSVSWYQQTPGQGLQFLFEYFSETQRNKGNFPGRFSGRQFSNSRSEMNVSTLELGDSALYLCASSQIQGQDSPLHFGNGTRLTVT.

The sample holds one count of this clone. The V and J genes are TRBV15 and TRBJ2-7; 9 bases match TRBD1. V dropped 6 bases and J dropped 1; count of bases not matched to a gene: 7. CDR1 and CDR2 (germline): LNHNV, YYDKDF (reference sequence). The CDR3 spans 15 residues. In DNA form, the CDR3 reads TGTGCCACCAGGAGATCCGGGACAGGGTCCTACGAGCAGTACTTC. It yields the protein CATRRSGTGSYEQYF.

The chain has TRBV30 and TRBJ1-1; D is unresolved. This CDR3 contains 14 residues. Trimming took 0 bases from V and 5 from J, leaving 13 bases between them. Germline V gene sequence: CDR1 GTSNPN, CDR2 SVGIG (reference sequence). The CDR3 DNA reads TGTGCCTGGAGTGTACTGCGGGAAACGACTGAAGCTTTCTTT. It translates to CAWSVLRETTEAFF.

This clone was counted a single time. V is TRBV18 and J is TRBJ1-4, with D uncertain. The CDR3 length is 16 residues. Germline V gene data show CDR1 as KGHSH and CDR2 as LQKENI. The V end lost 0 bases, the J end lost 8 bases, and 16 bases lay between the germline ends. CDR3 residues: CASSPPGSHRSEKLFF. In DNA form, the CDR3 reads TGTGCCAGCTCACCACCGGGCAGTCACCGAAGCGAAAAACTGTTTTTT.